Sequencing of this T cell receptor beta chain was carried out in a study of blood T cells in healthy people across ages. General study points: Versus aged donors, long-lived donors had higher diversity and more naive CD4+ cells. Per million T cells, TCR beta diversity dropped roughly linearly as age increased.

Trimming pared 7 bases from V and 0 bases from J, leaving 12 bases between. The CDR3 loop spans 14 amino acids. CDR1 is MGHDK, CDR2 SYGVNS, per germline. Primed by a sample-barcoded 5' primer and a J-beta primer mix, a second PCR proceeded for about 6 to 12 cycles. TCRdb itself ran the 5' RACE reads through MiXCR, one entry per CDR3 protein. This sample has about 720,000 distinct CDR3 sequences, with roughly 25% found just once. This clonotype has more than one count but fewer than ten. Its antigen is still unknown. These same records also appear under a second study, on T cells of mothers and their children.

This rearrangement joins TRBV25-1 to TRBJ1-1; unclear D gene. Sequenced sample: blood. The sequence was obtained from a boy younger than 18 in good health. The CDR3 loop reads CASTPGFLNTEAFF. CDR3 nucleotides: TGTGCCAGCACCCCTGGATTTTTGAACACTGAAGCTTTCTTT.